The 30 T cell receptor beta chains given below trace back to one sample, sequenced in a study of T cell responses to AZD1222 COVID-19 vaccine. Assay used: immunoSEQ multiplex PCR; TCRdb lists only in-frame clones, some missing. The sample lists 140,000 to 150,000 clones, under 95% occurring once. The specimen was peripheral blood, collected on day 0 of MenACWY control vaccination. The receptors here all came from an adult in good health.

The rearrangement links TRBV4-1 to TRBJ1-2, with TRBD1 matching 10 bases. The CDR3 runs to 15 residues. Unmatched junction bases numbered 7, after V lost 0 bases and J lost 9 bases. Germline CDR1 MGHRA, CDR2 YSYEKL. CDR3 residues: CASSQEGQGHRSYTF. In DNA, the CDR3 is TGCGCCAGCAGCCAAGAGGGACAGGGGCACCGGAGCTACACCTTC.

The CDR3 DNA reads TGTGCCAGCAGCGTAGAACACAATTCCTACGAGCAGTACTTC. It encodes CASSVEHNSYEQYF. This chain uses TRBV9 with TRBJ2-7; D not resolved. The CDR3 consists of 14 residues. V dropped 0 bases and J dropped 1 base, with 8 bases sitting between them. Per germline, CDR1 SGDLS and CDR2 YYNGEE.

This chain links TRBV6-2 or TRBV6-3 with TRBJ1-3; D gene ambiguous. CDR1 is MNHEY and CDR2 is SVGEGT in the germline V gene. Between the trimmed V and J ends, which lost 2 bases and 0 bases, there was a span of 11 bases. The CDR3 runs 16 residues. This CDR3 is CASSYGEKHSGNTIYF. CDR3 sequence (DNA): TGTGCCAGCAGTTACGGCGAGAAACACTCTGGAAACACCATATATTTT.

V usage is TRBV9 and J usage is TRBJ2-1, with TRBD1 identical over 9 bases. Trimming removed 0 bases from V and 9 bases from J; junction bases left unmatched: 10. The germline CDR1 and CDR2 sequences are SGDLS and YYNGEE. The CDR3 length is 16 residues. The CDR3 nucleotides are TGTGCCAGCAGCGTAGTGTCCGGGACAGGGTCAGGTGAGCAGTTCTTC. This encodes CASSVVSGTGSGEQFF.

The V call is TRBV5-1, the J call TRBJ1-1; a weak D match, TRBD1 (5 bases). Germline V gene sequence: CDR1 SGHRS, CDR2 YFSETQ. The CDR3 runs to 14 residues. V was shortened by 5 bases and J by 1 base, with 12 bases between the two germline ends. The CDR3 nucleotides are TGCGCCAGCAGTTCCGTTCAGGGGAACACTGAAGCTTTCTTT. Translated, it gives CASSSVQGNTEAFF.

On this clone: The junction does not match germline at one end; this may be a read error. This chain connects TRBV5-1 to TRBJ2-3; TRBD2 agrees at 7 bases. Looked up from germline, CDR1 is SGHRS and CDR2 is YFSETQ. This CDR3 is 14 amino acids long. For the CDR3, the DNA is TGCGCCCGCAGCTTGGGGGGGGACACAGATACGCAGTATTTT. The encoded protein is CARSLGGDTDTQYF.

This rearrangement joins TRBV5-1 to TRBJ2-7; D possibly corresponds to TRBD2 (6 bases). CDR1 SGHRS and CDR2 YFSETQ come from the germline V gene. The CDR3 covers 14 residues. V was clipped by 7 bases and J by 2 bases, with 16 bases between them. This chain's CDR3 is CASSPGGSAYEQYF. CDR3 sequence (DNA): TGCGCCAGCTCCCCTGGGGGGTCTGCCTACGAGCAGTACTTC.

About this clone itself: At one end the junction does not follow the germline gene, possibly because of a read error. The chain recombines TRBV15 with TRBJ2-5; D is undetermined. The V gene's germline CDR1 is LNHNV and CDR2 YYDKDF (reference sequence). This CDR3 region has 10 residues. CDR3 DNA sequence: TGTGCCACCAGCGGAGAGACCCAGTACTTC. Translation: CATSGETQYF. The whole variable domain, filled in from reference TRBV15 and TRBJ2-5, reads DAMVIQNPRYQVTQFGKPVTLSCSQTLNHNVMYWYQQKSSQAPKLLFHYYDKDFNNEADTPDNFQSRRPNTSFCFLDIRSPGLGDTAMYLCATSGETQYFGPGTRLLVL.

V gene TRBV24-1 combines with J gene TRBJ2-7, with 9 bases fitting TRBD1. The length of the CDR3 is 15 residues. CDR1 and CDR2 (germline): KGHDR, SFDVKD. V was clipped by 4 bases and J by 2 bases; unmatched bases: 5. This CDR3 is CATSDRRTGAYEQYF. CDR3 DNA: TGTGCCACCAGTGACCGCCGGACAGGGGCCTACGAGCAGTACTTC.

The chain combines TRBV6-5 with TRBJ2-5; 9 bases line up with TRBD2. V gave up 6 bases and J gave up 4 bases; unmatched junction bases: 3. CDR1 and CDR2 from the germline V gene are MNHEY and SVGAGI. The CDR3 consists of 13 residues. The CDR3 region is CASSISGRETQYF. CDR3 DNA sequence: TGTGCCAGCAGCATTAGCGGGAGAGAGACCCAGTACTTC.

The J gene is TRBJ1-3, the V gene TRBV14; no clear D gene. This CDR3 comprises 15 residues. V shed 6 bases and J shed 3 bases, with 15 bases lying between them. CDR1 and CDR2 (germline): SGHDN, FVKESK. The CDR3 DNA is TGTGCCAGCAGTCAAATCTTCTCTCATGGAAACACCATATATTTT. Its protein is CASSQIFSHGNTIYF.

This chain connects TRBV28 to TRBJ1-6; D is unresolved. Germline loops: CDR1 MDHEN, CDR2 SYDVKM. Between the trimmed V and J ends, which lost 6 bases and 2 bases, there was a span of 11 bases. This CDR3 contains 15 residues. Here the CDR3 DNA reads TGTGCCAGCAGCCCCTCCGGAGCCTATAATTCACCCCTCCACTTT. This sequence encodes CASSPSGAYNSPLHF.

The V and J genes are TRBV29-1 and TRBJ1-1; weak D call: TRBD1 (5 bases). Trimming pared 6 bases from V and 0 bases from J, leaving 26 bases between. Per the germline V gene, CDR1 is SQVTM and CDR2 is ANQGSEA. The length of the CDR3 is 18 residues. The CDR3 region is CSVGRPPHSQAMNTEAFF. CDR3 sequence (DNA): TGCAGCGTGGGACGGCCGCCCCATTCGCAAGCCATGAACACTGAAGCTTTCTTT.

A word on this clone: Different DNA sequences within this sample yield the same CDR3. The gene calls are TRBV12-3 or TRBV12-4 and TRBJ2-7; tentative D call: TRBD2 (6 bases). V was clipped by 3 bases and J by 6 bases, with 6 bases between them. The CDR3 spans 11 residues. The CDR3 sequence is CASSLGGEQYF. DNA of the CDR3: TGTGCCAGCAGTTTGGGGGGCGAGCAGTACTTC.

The chain couples TRBV5-1 to TRBJ1-4, with 12 bases identical to TRBD1. CDR1 and CDR2 from the germline V gene are SGHRS and YFSETQ. The V and J ends lost 2 bases and 3 bases, in that order; junction bases with no gene match: 5. The CDR3 is 17 residues long. CDR3 sequence (DNA): TGCGCCAGCAGCTTCTGGGACAGGGGGCTCCCTAATGAAAAACTGTTTTTT. Translated: CASSFWDRGLPNEKLFF.

The CDR3 DNA follows: TGTGCCAGCAGTTCCCAGGGGACCTTCTCCTACAATGAGCAGTTCTTC. It is translated as CASSSQGTFSYNEQFF. The chain employs TRBV28 and TRBJ2-1, with D perhaps matching TRBD1 (6 bases). The CDR3 totals 16 residues. Germline CDR1 is MDHEN and CDR2 is SYDVKM. Trimming removed 4 bases from V and 0 bases from J, with 13 bases in between.

The V call is TRBV7-9, the J call TRBJ1-5, with 12 bases lining up with TRBD1. Trimming cost V 5 bases and J 6 bases; bases outside gene matches: 5. This CDR3 has 15 residues. Germline loops: CDR1 SEHNR, CDR2 FQNEAQ (reference sequence). As DNA, the CDR3 is TGTGCCAGCAGCCGGGGACAGGGGGCCGGTCAGCCCCAGCATTTT. Protein: CASSRGQGAGQPQHF.

The genes are TRBV5-4 and TRBJ1-6; D not resolved. CDR3 size: 13 residues. Germline V CDR1 and CDR2: SGHNT, YYREEE (reference sequence). V was shortened by 2 bases and J by 8 bases, with 8 bases between the two germline ends. The CDR3 DNA reads TGTGCCAGCAGCTTCGGTTTAGATTCACCCCTCCACTTT. It specifies CASSFGLDSPLHF.

V is TRBV5-1 and J is TRBJ2-1, with 8 positions matching TRBD2. CDR3 length equals 14 residues. From germline, CDR1 is SGHRS and CDR2 YFSETQ. V lost 4 bases and J lost 2; bases outside the gene matches: 2. The CDR3 nucleotides read TGCGCCAGCAGCCCGGGACTAGCCTACAATGAGCAGTTCTTC. This sequence encodes CASSPGLAYNEQFF. Complete variable domain (other parts from reference TRBV5-1 and TRBJ2-1): KAGVTQTPRYLIKTRGQQVTLSCSPISGHRSVSWYQQTPGQGLQFLFEYFSETQRNKGNFPGRFSGRQFSNSRSEMNVSTLELGDSALYLCASSPGLAYNEQFFGPGTRLTVL.

Here the CDR3 DNA reads TGTGCCATCAGTGAGTCTCCTCTTACCGGGACCCTAGGAAACGAGCAGTACTTC. This gives the protein CAISESPLTGTLGNEQYF. The J gene is TRBJ2-7, the V gene TRBV10-3; the D gene could be TRBD1 or TRBD2 (5 bases each). CDR3 size: 18 residues. From germline, CDR1 is ENHRY and CDR2 SYGVKD. The V gene lost 0 bases and the J gene lost 5 bases, with 23 bases spanning the gap.

The V call is TRBV28, the J call TRBJ1-5; TRBD1 might be the D (5 bases). Looked up from germline, CDR1 is MDHEN and CDR2 is SYDVKM. Trimming shortened V by 5 bases and J by 6 bases, and 11 bases separated the two germline ends. The CDR3 extends over 13 amino acids. The CDR3 sequence: CASSLRDGQPQHF. The CDR3 coding sequence is TGTGCCAGCAGTCTAAGGGACGGTCAGCCCCAGCATTTT.

This chain uses TRBV6-5 with TRBJ1-2; D might be TRBD1 (5 bases). V was shortened by 0 bases and J by 0 bases, with 11 bases between the two germline ends. The CDR3 loop spans 16 amino acids. The V gene's germline CDR1 is MNHEY and CDR2 SVGAGI. For the CDR3, the DNA is TGTGCCAGCAGTTACTCAGTGGTGGGGCCTAACTATGGCTACACCTTC. Its translation is CASSYSVVGPNYGYTF.

By share, this clone counts as medium-sized. The CDR3 DNA reads TGTGCCAGCAGTGACTCTCGGAGGCAGGGGGCATTGTTGTACACTGAAGCTTTCTTT. It codes for CASSDSRRQGALLYTEAFF. The chain recombines TRBV6-4 with TRBJ1-1; 8 bases line up with TRBD1. Losses at the gene ends were 0 bases for V and 3 bases for J; bases not matched to a gene: 15. The CDR3 is 19 residues long. The germline V gene encodes CDR1 MRHNA and CDR2 SNTAGT.

This clone was found once. The chain has TRBV10-2 and TRBJ2-7, with 9 bases matching TRBD2. The junction had 12 bases not matched to a gene; V was cut back by 6 bases and J by 3 bases. CDR1 is WSHSY, CDR2 SAAADI, per germline. CDR3 length: 16 amino acids. The CDR3 sequence: CASRSEGGLANYEQYF. The CDR3 DNA follows: TGCGCCAGCAGAAGTGAGGGGGGACTAGCTAACTACGAGCAGTACTTC.

The chain employs TRBV18 and TRBJ2-3, with 7 bases fitting TRBD2. Unmatched junction bases numbered 8, after V lost 2 bases and J lost 3 bases. The CDR3 sequence is 16 residues long. Germline V gene data show CDR1 as KGHSH and CDR2 as LQKENI. This chain's CDR3 is CASSPDRQAGTDTQYF. The CDR3 DNA sequence: TGTGCCAGCTCACCAGATAGACAAGCGGGGACAGATACGCAGTATTTT.

The CDR3 sequence is CASSISPGGRAADEQFF. The CDR3 DNA sequence: TGTGCCAGTAGTATATCGCCAGGCGGGAGGGCCGCGGATGAGCAGTTCTTC. The genes are TRBV19 and TRBJ2-1; 9 bases are shared with TRBD2. Losses at the gene ends were 2 bases for V and 8 bases for J; bases not matched to a gene: 13. Germline V gene data show CDR1 as LNHDA and CDR2 as SQIVND (reference sequence). The length of the CDR3 is 17 residues.

The CDR3 sequence: CASSLYGGAGNYGYTF. CDR3 DNA sequence: TGTGCCAGCAGTTTATATGGGGGCGCAGGAAACTATGGCTACACCTTC. J is TRBJ1-2 and V is TRBV27; D perhaps matches TRBD1 (6 bases). Germline loops: CDR1 MNHEY, CDR2 SMNVEV (reference sequence). Deletions cut 1 base from V and 2 bases from J, with 14 bases between. The length of the CDR3 is 16 residues.

V and J are TRBV6-5 and TRBJ1-1; weak D call: TRBD1 (6 bases). Trimming left V 6 bases short and J 1 base short, with 15 bases between. CDR1 and CDR2 (germline): MNHEY, SVGAGI. The CDR3 covers 15 residues. The DNA of the CDR3 is TGTGCCAGCAGGACCGCCGCGGACAGGAACACTGAAGCTTTCTTT. Encoded protein: CASRTAADRNTEAFF.

V is TRBV4-1 and J is TRBJ1-2, with D perhaps matching TRBD1 (5 bases). CDR1 is MGHRA, CDR2 YSYEKL, per germline. The CDR3 covers 14 residues. V was cut by 6 bases and J by 4 bases, with 15 bases left in between. The CDR3 loop reads CASSRGTEFYGYTF. CDR3 coding DNA: TGCGCCAGCAGTAGGGGTACGGAATTCTATGGCTACACCTTC.

In DNA, the CDR3 is TGTGCCAGCAGACGACCCAATTCACCCCTCCACTTT. Encoded protein: CASRRPNSPLHF. The chain combines TRBV6-5 with TRBJ1-6; D is undetermined. Germline V gene sequence: CDR1 MNHEY, CDR2 SVGAGI. The CDR3 totals 12 residues. Deletions cut 6 bases from V and 7 bases from J, with 7 bases between.